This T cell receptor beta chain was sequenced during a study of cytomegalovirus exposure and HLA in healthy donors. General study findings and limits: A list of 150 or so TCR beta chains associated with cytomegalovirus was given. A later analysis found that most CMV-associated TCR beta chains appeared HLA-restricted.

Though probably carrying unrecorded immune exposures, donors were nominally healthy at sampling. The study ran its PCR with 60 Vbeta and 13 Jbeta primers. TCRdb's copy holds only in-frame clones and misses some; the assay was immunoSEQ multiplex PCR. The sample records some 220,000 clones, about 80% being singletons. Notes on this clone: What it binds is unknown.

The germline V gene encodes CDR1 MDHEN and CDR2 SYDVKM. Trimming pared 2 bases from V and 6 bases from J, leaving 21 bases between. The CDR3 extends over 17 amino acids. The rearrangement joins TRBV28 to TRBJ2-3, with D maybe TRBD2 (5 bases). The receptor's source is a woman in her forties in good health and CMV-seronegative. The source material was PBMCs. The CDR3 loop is CASSLGPGLSPADTQYF. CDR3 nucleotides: TGTGCCAGCAGTTTAGGGCCAGGACTCTCTCCCGCGGATACGCAGTATTTT. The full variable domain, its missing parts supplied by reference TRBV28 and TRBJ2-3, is DVKVTQSSRYLVKRTGEKVFLECVQDMDHENMFWYRQDPGLGLRLIYFSYDVKMKEKGDIPEGYSVSREKKERFSLILESASTNQTSMYLCASSLGPGLSPADTQYFGPGTRLTVL.